The text below deals with one TCR beta chain. What it binds is not known. This sample was taken from a study of radiotherapy plus CTLA-4 blockade in lung cancer. Study-wide context: Of all patients, approximately 20% responded objectively and approximately 31% showed disease control. General study points: It was early blood T cell clone dynamics, with interferon-beta, that reportedly best predicted response. In blood, after radiotherapy plus ipilimumab, tumor-derived TCR clones expanded.

This CDR3 contains 13 residues. After removal of 5 bases from V and 4 bases from J, the junction contained 5 bases not matched to a gene. Germline V CDR1 and CDR2: SGHRS, YFSETQ. In chemo-refractory metastatic non-small-cell lung cancer, patients got ipilimumab CTLA-4 blockade together with focal radiation. Data came from immunoSEQ multiplex PCR; TCRdb stores just in-frame clones and leaves some out. The sample holds about 48,000 clones, 75% to 90% seen once. The sample in question was peripheral blood, obtained from a patient treated with radiotherapy plus ipilimumab. The sequence came from a human donor with non-small cell lung cancer that progressed on radiotherapy plus ipilimumab. Some clones in this sample may be carry-over from other donors' samples. The chain recombines TRBV5-1 with TRBJ2-7; 8 nucleotides line up with TRBD2. For the CDR3, the DNA is TGCGCCAGCAGACGGGGGGGCGGGTACGAGCAGTACTTC. It translates to CASRRGGGYEQYF. Drawing the rest from reference TRBV5-1 and TRBJ2-7, the complete variable domain is KAGVTQTPRYLIKTRGQQVTLSCSPISGHRSVSWYQQTPGQGLQFLFEYFSETQRNKGNFPGRFSGRQFSNSRSEMNVSTLELGDSALYLCASRRGGGYEQYFGPGTRLTVT.